A selection of T cell receptor beta chains follows, all from one sample in a study of Graves' ophthalmopathy and Graves' hyperthyroidism. TCRdb reprocessed the multiplex PCR reads via MiXCR and lists one record per CDR3 protein. Counted here are about 740,000 distinct CDR3 sequences, 40% occurring once; the ten biggest clones make up about 40%. The material sequenced was peripheral blood. The receptor set was obtained from an adult man with Graves' ophthalmopathy. CDR3s include the opening cysteine and the closing phenylalanine or tryptophan. A D gene is named only where the DNA matches it firmly. Size is omitted from some rows. Given values are once, few, many or a class for expanded clones.

j_call	d_call	v_call	clone_size	cdr3_nt	cdr3_aa
TRBJ2-7	.	TRBV19	.	TGTGCCAGTGGTACGAGAGGAGGGGGGCCTAGCTCCTACGAGCAGTACTTC	CASGTRGGGPSSYEQYF
TRBJ1-1	.	TRBV6-5	few	TGTGCCAGCAAAGCTACGAACACTGAAGCTTTCTTT	CASKATNTEAFF
TRBJ1-1	.	TRBV10-3	.	TGTGCCATCAGTGAGGTCAGCACTGAAGCTTTCTTT	CAISEVSTEAFF
TRBJ2-5	TRBD1	TRBV7-3	few	TGTGCCAGCAGCCCCGGGACAGGGGTCCTCCAAGAGACCCAGTACTTC	CASSPGTGVLQETQYF
TRBJ2-5	.	TRBV9	.	TGTGCCAGCAGCTTGGAACAGTTTGAGACCCAGTACTTC	CASSLEQFETQYF
TRBJ2-7	.	TRBV7-9	.	TGCGCCAGCAGCCAAGATGAGAACTACGAGCAGTACTTC	CASSQDENYEQYF
TRBJ2-2	TRBD2	TRBV20-1	.	TGCAGTGCTAGAACGGGGGGGAACACCGGGGAGCTGTTTTTT	CSARTGGNTGELFF
TRBJ2-7	.	TRBV2	many	TGTGCCAGCAGGCGGTACGAGCAGTACTTC	CASRRYEQYF
TRBJ1-1	.	TRBV19	many	TGTGCCAGTAGTATGGCAGGTGGCAACACTGAAGCTTTCTTT	CASSMAGGNTEAFF
TRBJ2-1	.	TRBV12-3/TRBV12-4	.	TGTGCCAGCAGCCATTACCGGACAGACAATGAGCAGTTCTTC	CASSHYRTDNEQFF
TRBJ1-6	TRBD1	TRBV11-1	.	TGTGCCAGCAGCGAAAACAGGGGGTACTCCTATAATTCACCCCTCCACTTT	CASSENRGYSYNSPLHF
TRBJ1-4	.	TRBV7-9	many	TGTGCCAGCAGCTTAGACAGGGCCAGTGAAAAACTGTTTTTT	CASSLDRASEKLFF
TRBJ2-7	.	TRBV7-2	few	TGTGCCAGCACTCTGGACCGCTCCTACGAGCAGTACTTC	CASTLDRSYEQYF
TRBJ1-3	.	TRBV20-1	few	TGCAGTGCTAGAGATCCGGGGGCAGGAAACACCATATATTTT	CSARDPGAGNTIYF
TRBJ1-1	.	TRBV10-3	.	TGTGCCATCAGTGTACAAGGGGGCACTGAAGCTTTCTTT	CAISVQGGTEAFF
TRBJ2-7	TRBD2	TRBV20-1	.	TGCAGTGCTAGAGGGCTAGCGGGAGGGCAGTACTTC	CSARGLAGGQYF
TRBJ2-2	TRBD1	TRBV19	.	TGTGCCAGTGGACAGGGGGTTTCTTTCGGGGAGCTGTTTTTT	CASGQGVSFGELFF
TRBJ1-4	.	TRBV7-9	few	TGTGCCAGCAGAAAAAAAGGAAAACTGTTTTTT	CASRKKGKLFF
TRBJ2-2	TRBD1	TRBV25-1	few	TGTGCCAGCAGTGAGGGGGACAGGGACACCGGGGAGCTGTTTTTT	CASSEGDRDTGELFF
TRBJ2-7	.	TRBV7-3	.	TGTGCCAGCAGCTTAATAGCCGGGAGTGGGAACGAGCAGTACTTC	CASSLIAGSGNEQYF
TRBJ1-1	.	TRBV10-3	.	TGTGCCATCAGTGAGTCGACCGGAGTGACTAATGAAGCTTTCTTT	CAISESTGVTNEAFF
TRBJ1-6	.	TRBV29-1	many	TGCAGCGTTGCAGACAGCGATAATTCACCCCTCCACTTT	CSVADSDNSPLHF
TRBJ1-1	TRBD1	TRBV12-3/TRBV12-4	few	TGTGCCAGCAGTCCATACAATGGACAGGTGAACACTGAAGCTTTCTTT	CASSPYNGQVNTEAFF
TRBJ2-7	.	TRBV7-8	.	TGTGCCAGCAGCCCCCCGGGCACTAGGCAGTACTTC	CASSPPGTRQYF
TRBJ1-1	.	TRBV7-2	.	TGTGCCAGCAGCCCGATAAAATTCACAGGCCCTAACACTGAAGCTTTCTTT	CASSPIKFTGPNTEAFF
TRBJ1-6	.	TRBV5-5	few	TGTGCCAGCAGCTTCAGGACTCGGGGATCACCCCTCCACTTT	CASSFRTRGSPLHF
TRBJ2-6	TRBD2	TRBV2	.	TGTGCCAGCAGTGAATTGGGACTACCCAACGTCCTGACTTTC	CASSELGLPNVLTF
TRBJ2-7	.	TRBV7-3	.	TGTGCCAGCAATTATGCAGGGGCCTACGAGCAGTACTTC	CASNYAGAYEQYF
TRBJ1-2	TRBD1	TRBV29-1	many	TGCAGCGTTGATACGGGACAGGGGGATTATGGCTACACCTTC	CSVDTGQGDYGYTF
TRBJ1-1	.	TRBV7-8	.	TGTGCCAGCAGTAAACAGTATACTGAAGCTTTCTTT	CASSKQYTEAFF
TRBJ1-3	TRBD1	TRBV25-1	.	TGTGCCAGCAGTCCCGACAGGGTCGCTGGAAACACCATATATTTT	CASSPDRVAGNTIYF
TRBJ1-5	.	TRBV24-1	.	TGTGCCACCAGTGACCACTGGTCTGGTCAGCCCCAGCATTTT	CATSDHWSGQPQHF
TRBJ1-2	.	TRBV7-9	many	TGTGCCAGCAGCACAGGGATAGACTATGGCTACACCTTC	CASSTGIDYGYTF
TRBJ2-7	.	TRBV7-2	many	TGTGCCAGCAGCTCGCGGGGCACGAGCTCCTACGAGCAGTACTTC	CASSSRGTSSYEQYF
TRBJ1-3	.	TRBV29-1	.	TGCAGCGTTGTGGATGGCGGGGGAAACACCATATATTTT	CSVVDGGGNTIYF
TRBJ2-7	.	TRBV12-3/TRBV12-4	once	TGTGCCAGCAGTCAAGATGACGGGTACGAGCAGTACTTC	CASSQDDGYEQYF
TRBJ2-7	.	TRBV9	.	TGTGCCAGCAGCGTAGGGGGTATCGCTTACGAGCAGTACTTC	CASSVGGIAYEQYF
TRBJ2-6	.	TRBV25-1	.	TGTGCCAGCAGTGAAAGGGCAGGGGTCAACGTCCTGACTTTC	CASSERAGVNVLTF
TRBJ2-7	.	TRBV7-2	.	TGTGCCAGCACCACCCTTCGGAGTCTGACCCACAGAGAGCAGTACTTC	CASTTLRSLTHREQYF
TRBJ1-3	TRBD1	TRBV7-9	.	TGTGCCAGCAGCTTAGACAGGGGAAGCTTCGGAAACACCATATATTTT	CASSLDRGSFGNTIYF
TRBJ2-7	TRBD2	TRBV6-5	.	TGTGCCAGCAGTTCACCGGGGAGGGCCTACGAGCAGTACTTC	CASSSPGRAYEQYF
TRBJ2-7	TRBD1	TRBV7-3	.	TGTGCCAGCAGTTTTGCCGGGACAGGGGGCAAAGTTGGGTCCTACGAGCAGTACTTC	CASSFAGTGGKVGSYEQYF
TRBJ2-2	TRBD2	TRBV25-1	.	TGTGCCAGCAGTCTAGCGGGAGTAAGGACCGGGGAGCTGTTTTTT	CASSLAGVRTGELFF
TRBJ2-1	TRBD2	TRBV7-9	.	TGTGCCAGCAGCTACGGACTAGCATACAGTGAGCAGTTCTTC	CASSYGLAYSEQFF
TRBJ1-1	.	TRBV7-6	many	TGTGCCAGCAGCTTAGTGCAGGGGATGAACACTGAAGCTTTCTTT	CASSLVQGMNTEAFF
TRBJ1-2	.	TRBV7-2	many	TGTGCCAGCAGCCCCTTCAAGGTGAACTATGGCTACACCTTC	CASSPFKVNYGYTF
TRBJ1-2	TRBD1	TRBV25-1	.	TGTGCCAGCAGCCAAGATTATCTGGACAGGGACGTGGACACCTTC	CASSQDYLDRDVDTF
TRBJ1-5	TRBD1	TRBV25-1	.	TGTGCCAGCAGTTTTAGGACAGGGGGATTCGCCCAGCATTTT	CASSFRTGGFAQHF